These 13 T cell receptor beta chains were sequenced from one sample in a study of T-cell reconstitution after alpha-beta-depleted transplantation in children. Unique molecular identifiers were used in preparing the TCRbeta library. TCRdb reprocessed the PCR reads via MiXCR and lists one record per CDR3 protein. Among approximately 1,000,000 distinct CDR3 sequences listed, under 30% were seen once. Source: PBMCs, mostly from graft donor cells, taken 360 days after TCRalphabeta/CD19-depleted stem cell transplant. These receptor sequences come from a boy under two years old who had a stem cell transplant for SCID, so the T cells may come from the graft donor.

The V call is TRBV20-1, the J call TRBJ1-5; weak D call: TRBD1 (6 bases). CDR1 is DFQATT, CDR2 SNEGSKA, per germline (reference sequence). V was cut by 5 bases and J by 0 bases, with 14 bases left in between. The CDR3 is 15 amino acids. The DNA for the CDR3 is TGCAGTGCTGGACGACAGGCCTATAGCAATCAGCCCCAGCATTTT. This gives the protein CSAGRQAYSNQPQHF.

The J gene is TRBJ2-1, the V gene TRBV20-1; D is unresolved. The CDR3 totals 12 residues. Trimming shortened V by 8 bases and J by 7 bases, and 15 bases separated the two germline ends. The germline V gene has CDR1 DFQATT and CDR2 SNEGSKA (reference sequence). CDR3 amino acids: CSFSGGRNEQFF. The DNA for the CDR3 is TGCAGTTTCTCGGGCGGTCGAAATGAGCAGTTCTTC.

J is TRBJ1-5 and V is TRBV20-1; no clear D. CDR1 is DFQATT, CDR2 SNEGSKA, per germline (reference sequence). V was trimmed by 3 bases and J by 7 bases, leaving 10 bases between them. The CDR3 covers 12 residues. CDR3 protein: CSARGSGQPQHF. DNA of the CDR3: TGCAGTGCTAGGGGATCCGGGCAGCCCCAGCATTTT.

This clonotype was detected only a few times. The rearrangement links TRBV4-2 to TRBJ2-1; the match to TRBD1 covers 8 bases. Germline-derived CDR1 and CDR2 are LGHNA and YNFKEQ. This CDR3 region has 18 residues. V lost 2 bases, J lost 5 bases, and 14 bases stayed unmatched. The CDR3 DNA sequence: TGTGCCAGCAGCCAATTCTTTCGGGACAGGACAACCAACAATGAGCAGTTCTTC. Translating it yields CASSQFFRDRTTNNEQFF.

This sequence joins TRBV3-1 and TRBJ2-7, with TRBD2 matching 7 bases. This CDR3 contains 14 residues. V lost 8 bases to trimming and J lost 3 bases; unmatched junction nucleotides: 10. The germline V gene encodes CDR1 LGHDT and CDR2 YNNKEL (reference sequence). In DNA, the CDR3 is TGTGCCAGCGGTAATAGCGGGCACGTCTACGAGCAGTACTTC. It specifies CASGNSGHVYEQYF.

The DNA for the CDR3 is TGCAGAGGACAGGGGAACAATGAGCAGTTCTTC. Its translation is CRGQGNNEQFF. The chain employs TRBV29-1 and TRBJ2-1, with TRBD1 matching over 9 bases. Germline values: CDR1 SQVTM, CDR2 ANQGSEA. The CDR3 is made up of 11 amino acids.

Only a few counts were recorded for this clonotype. The chain carries TRBV5-1 and TRBJ1-1; D ambiguous. The CDR3 runs to 16 residues. Germline loops: CDR1 SGHRS, CDR2 YFSETQ. V lost 1 base to trimming and J lost 2 bases, with 15 bases between them. The CDR3, as DNA: TGCGCCAGCAGCTTGATCGCCGGATTGGCTAACACTGAAGCTTTCTTT. Its translation is CASSLIAGLANTEAFF. Full variable domain (missing parts from reference TRBV5-1 and TRBJ1-1): KAGVTQTPRYLIKTRGQQVTLSCSPISGHRSVSWYQQTPGQGLQFLFEYFSETQRNKGNFPGRFSGRQFSNSRSEMNVSTLELGDSALYLCASSLIAGLANTEAFFGQGTRLTVV.

Only a few counts were recorded for this clonotype. The V gene is TRBV19, the J gene TRBJ1-1, with a weak D call TRBD1 (5 bases). This CDR3 has 13 amino acids. V was cut by 8 bases and J by 4 bases, with 14 bases left in between. Germline CDR1 LNHDA, CDR2 SQIVND (reference sequence). CDR3 loop: CASSLGTITEAFF. CDR3 DNA sequence: TGTGCCAGTTCTTTAGGGACGATCACTGAAGCTTTCTTT.

The rearrangement links TRBV6-1 to TRBJ2-3; 10 bases match TRBD2. The V gene's germline CDR1 is MNHNS and CDR2 SASEGT. CDR3 length: 15 residues. V gave up 8 bases and J gave up 0 bases; unmatched junction bases: 5. The CDR3 reads CASRDSGGSTDTQYF. The CDR3 bases are TGTGCCAGCCGGGATAGCGGGGGGAGCACAGATACGCAGTATTTT.

V usage is TRBV20-1 and J usage is TRBJ2-7; D is unclear. The germline gives CDR1 DFQATT, CDR2 SNEGSKA (reference sequence). The CDR3 has 15 amino acids. Between the trimmed V and J ends, which lost 0 bases and 2 bases, there was a span of 14 bases. CDR3 sequence: CSARDRSGPTYEQYF. In DNA, the CDR3 is TGCAGTGCTAGAGACCGTAGTGGACCAACCTACGAGCAGTACTTC.

This clonotype was detected a few times. The chain links TRBV6-5 to TRBJ1-2, with unresolved D. The CDR3 spans 15 residues. The V end was cut by 5 bases, the J end by 2 bases, with 15 bases between. From germline, CDR1 is MNHEY and CDR2 SVGAGI. CDR3 loop: CASSHPSAGNYGYTF. The CDR3 DNA reads as TGTGCCAGCAGTCACCCCTCGGCTGGCAACTATGGCTACACCTTC.

In this sample, this clonotype turned up many times. The chain joins TRBV5-1 to TRBJ2-7; TRBD1 is a possible D gene (5 bases). The CDR3 covers 11 residues. V lost 5 bases and J lost 5, with 8 bases in between. From germline, CDR1 is SGHRS and CDR2 YFSETQ. This CDR3 is CASRAGNEQYF. The CDR3 DNA follows: TGCGCCAGCAGAGCAGGGAACGAGCAGTACTTC. Combining the CDR3 with reference TRBV5-1 and TRBJ2-7 gives the whole variable domain KAGVTQTPRYLIKTRGQQVTLSCSPISGHRSVSWYQQTPGQGLQFLFEYFSETQRNKGNFPGRFSGRQFSNSRSEMNVSTLELGDSALYLCASRAGNEQYFGPGTRLTVT.

The sample holds a few counts of this clonotype. The CDR3: CASSSLLAGGRTGELFF. The CDR3 region has the DNA TGTGCCAGCAGCTCCCTCCTAGCGGGGGGGCGGACCGGGGAGCTGTTTTTT. This chain uses TRBV7-6 with TRBJ2-2; 12 nucleotides match TRBD2. CDR3 length: 17 amino acids. Germline V gene data show CDR1 as SGHVS and CDR2 as FNYEAQ. V was clipped by 4 bases and J by 5 bases; unmatched bases: 8.